This TCR beta chain stems from a study of technical replicates of blood from several donors. The CDR3 is made up of 14 amino acids. V lost 2 bases to trimming and J lost 7 bases, with 12 bases between them. Germline CDR1 and CDR2: MNHNS and SASEGT. Sequencing was performed with immunoSEQ multiplex PCR; in TCRdb, only in-frame clones are kept and a portion is missing. This sample carries fewer than 90,000 clones, about 90% of them seen once, and the ten largest clones take around 0.42%. Sequences were obtained from T cells isolated from PBMCs. This chain connects TRBV6-1 to TRBJ1-5; D is unclear. The receptor was derived from a human donor in good health. The CDR3 coding sequence is TGTGCCAGCAGTGAACTGAGGGCTGGCCAGCCCCAGCATTTT. Translating gives CASSELRAGQPQHF.